One and the same sample provided the 3 T cell receptor beta chains below, sequenced in a study of blood T cell repertoires in COVID-19. This table comes from immunoSEQ multiplex PCR, and its TCRdb copy is limited to in-frame clones, with some not included. Counted here are over 200,000 clones, around 86% occurring once; the ten biggest clones make up about 5%. Sequencing was performed on peripheral blood. All receptors derive from a human donor in a cohort sampled during active COVID-19.

The rearrangement uses TRBV7-2 and TRBJ2-1; 14 nucleotides match TRBD2. The CDR3 has 16 amino acids. CDR1 and CDR2 (germline): SGHTA, FQGNSA. V was pared by 5 bases and J by 6 bases, with 6 bases of the junction left unmatched. The CDR3 DNA is TGTGCCAGCAGCACGGGACTAGCGGGAGCTGGCAATGAGCAGTTCTTC. Its protein product is CASSTGLAGAGNEQFF.

This clone turned up a few times. The rearrangement uses TRBV28 and TRBJ2-6, with 9 bases identical to TRBD1. The J segment lost 2 bases and the V segment lost 6 bases, leaving 8 bases of the junction unmatched. From germline, CDR1 is MDHEN and CDR2 SYDVKM. The CDR3 is made up of 17 amino acids. The CDR3 nucleotides are TGTGCCAGCAGGCCGGGGACAGGGTTCCCTGGGGCCAACGTCCTGACTTTC. The encoded protein is CASRPGTGFPGANVLTF. The full variable domain, completed using reference TRBV28 and TRBJ2-6, is DVKVTQSSRYLVKRTGEKVFLECVQDMDHENMFWYRQDPGLGLRLIYFSYDVKMKEKGDIPEGYSVSREKKERFSLILESASTNQTSMYLCASRPGTGFPGANVLTFGAGSRLTVL.

V and J are TRBV4-2 and TRBJ2-1; maybe TRBD1 (6 bases). The CDR3 has 16 amino acids. Germline V gives CDR1 LGHNA, CDR2 YNFKEQ. Trimming took 0 bases from V and 8 from J, leaving 17 bases between them. The DNA of the CDR3 is TGTGCCAGCAGCCAAGATAGTAGAACAGGGTTTCATGAGCAGTTCTTC. Amino acids: CASSQDSRTGFHEQFF.